This is a list of T cell receptor beta chains from one sample in a study of beta chain features in type 1 diabetes. Sequencing used immunoSEQ multiplex PCR; TCRdb keeps in-frame clones, though not all of them. The sample lists around 430,000 clones; about 30% were seen once. The sample taken for sequencing was naive CD4+ T cells from blood. The receptor set was obtained from a man aged 18 to 30 in good health. Each CDR3 is given with its conserved first and last residue. Each record gives: CDR3 DNA, CDR3 protein, V gene, clone size, J gene, D gene, CDR3 length. D genes are given only for firm matches. The size of a clone is reported for some rows only, either as once, few or many, or as a class for expanded clones.

TGTGCCAGCAGCCGGGGAAACAGGGGTAAATACTACGAGCAGTACTTC,CASSRGNRGKYYEQYF,TRBV13,few,TRBJ2-7,TRBD1,16
TGTGCCAGCAGCGTAGAGCCAGGCCGCGACAATGAGCAGTTCTTC,CASSVEPGRDNEQFF,TRBV9,few,TRBJ2-1,-,15
TGTGCCAGCAGCTCCCTATCAGGGTCAGGCTACAATGAGCAGTTCTTC,CASSSLSGSGYNEQFF,TRBV7-3,-,TRBJ2-1,-,16
TGTGCCAGCAGCCGTCAGGGGCAGCCCCAGCATTTT,CASSRQGQPQHF,TRBV7-9,-,TRBJ1-5,-,12
TGTGCCTGGAGTGTAGAGCGACAGCGGTACTACACCTTC,CAWSVERQRYYTF,TRBV30,-,TRBJ1-2,-,13
TGCGCCAGCACCCAGGTTCTAGCGGGAGCTGGAGATACGCAGTATTTT,CASTQVLAGAGDTQYF,TRBV4-3,-,TRBJ2-3,TRBD2,16
TGTGCCAGCAGCTCAACAGGGATTTACACCTTC,CASSSTGIYTF,TRBV5-6,-,TRBJ1-2,-,11
TGTGCCAGCAGCTTCATGCAGGACCCGGACACAGATACGCAGTATTTT,CASSFMQDPDTDTQYF,TRBV7-9,-,TRBJ2-3,-,16
TGTGCCAGCAGCCGAGACAGAGTCACGCAGTATTTT,CASSRDRVTQYF,TRBV7-2,-,TRBJ2-3,-,12
TGCGCCAGCAGCCAAGAAGGGCCCTTAGGTCCCATTCAGTACTTC,CASSQEGPLGPIQYF,TRBV4-3,-,TRBJ2-4,-,15
TGTGCCTGGAGCTTGTTTTCGGGACTAACCTACGAGCAGTACTTC,CAWSLFSGLTYEQYF,TRBV30,-,TRBJ2-7,TRBD2,15
TGTGCCACCAGCAGCGGATCCGTGGGGGCCTCCGAGCAGTACTTC,CATSSGSVGASEQYF,TRBV15,few,TRBJ2-7,-,15
TGCAGCGTCCGACAGGGGGTGGAACAGCCCCAGCATTTT,CSVRQGVEQPQHF,TRBV29-1,-,TRBJ1-5,TRBD1,13
TGTGCCATCCGCTGGGGACAGGAATATGGCTACACCTTC,CAIRWGQEYGYTF,TRBV10-3,-,TRBJ1-2,TRBD1,13
TGCAGCGGAGGGGGCAGGGATACGCAGTATTTT,CSGGGRDTQYF,TRBV29-1,few,TRBJ2-3,TRBD1,11
TGTGCCTGCGGGGTGATCGGACAGCCCCAGCATTTT,CACGVIGQPQHF,TRBV6-1,-,TRBJ1-5,-,12
TGCAGCGGTGAATCTGGCGCAGAGACCCAGTACTTC,CSGESGAETQYF,TRBV29-1,-,TRBJ2-5,-,12
TGTGCCAGCAGTGACAGTGGACAGGGGGCTTACGAGCAGTACTTC,CASSDSGQGAYEQYF,TRBV25-1,-,TRBJ2-7,TRBD1,15
TGCGCCAGCAGGACGGTCCGCTCCTACAATGAGCAGTTCTTC,CASRTVRSYNEQFF,TRBV4-1,-,TRBJ2-1,-,14
TGCGCCAGCTCCCTTCAAGGTGGGATTAGCTCCGGGGAGCTGTTTTTT,CASSLQGGISSGELFF,TRBV5-1,-,TRBJ2-2,-,16
TGCAGCGTTGAAACGGGAGGAGATACGCAGTATTTT,CSVETGGDTQYF,TRBV29-1,-,TRBJ2-3,TRBD2,12
TGTGCCTGGAGTGTAGGGGACAGGAAAACCTACGAGCAGTACTTC,CAWSVGDRKTYEQYF,TRBV30,-,TRBJ2-7,TRBD1,15
TGTGCCATCAGTGAGAACGGGGAGACCCAGTACTTC,CAISENGETQYF,TRBV10-3,-,TRBJ2-5,-,12
TGTGCCAGCAGCTTTCAATACACTGAAGCTTTCTTT,CASSFQYTEAFF,TRBV7-2,few,TRBJ1-1,-,12
TGTGCCAGCAGCTTAGAAGGAGCTAACACCGGGGAGCTGTTTTTT,CASSLEGANTGELFF,TRBV7-8,few,TRBJ2-2,-,15
TGTGCCAGCAGCCTACGAGGGACTAGCGGCCTTACCAGCTCCTACAATGAGCAGTTCTTC,CASSLRGTSGLTSSYNEQFF,TRBV4-2,few,TRBJ2-1,TRBD2,20
TGCAGCGTTGACCCCGAAGGGGTGTCCCAGTACTTC,CSVDPEGVSQYF,TRBV29-1,few,TRBJ2-5,-,12
TGTGCCAGCAGCTTAACCGCTAGCTCCTACGAGCAGTACTTC,CASSLTASSYEQYF,TRBV7-2,-,TRBJ2-7,-,14
TGTGCCAGCAGCCAGGCCGGAGGGGAGACCCAGTACTTC,CASSQAGGETQYF,TRBV14,-,TRBJ2-5,-,13
TGTGCCTGGAGTGTGGGGGGGAGCTCCTACAATGAGCAGTTCTTC,CAWSVGGSSYNEQFF,TRBV30,few,TRBJ2-1,TRBD2,15
TGTGCCTGGAGCGACAGGGTCCACGAGCAGTACTTC,CAWSDRVHEQYF,TRBV30,once,TRBJ2-7,TRBD1,12
TGTGCCAGCAGCGCCTCTAGCGGTTTCTACAATGAGCAGTTCTTC,CASSASSGFYNEQFF,TRBV7-2,-,TRBJ2-1,TRBD2,15
TGTGCCTGGAGTGTTGGGGACGGAAACACCATATATTTT,CAWSVGDGNTIYF,TRBV30,-,TRBJ1-3,-,13
TGTGCCGTATGGTCGACAGCATCTAGCACAGATACGCAGTATTTT,CAVWSTASSTDTQYF,TRBV6-5,-,TRBJ2-3,-,15
TGTGCCAGCAACACCAGGGGGAACAATGAGCAGTTCTTC,CASNTRGNNEQFF,TRBV7-9,few,TRBJ2-1,TRBD1,13
TGTGCCAGCAGCTTAGCTTCCACTAGCCGTGTGCAGTACTTC,CASSLASTSRVQYF,TRBV7-9,-,TRBJ2-7,-,14
TGCAGCGTTTCCGGGACAGGGAACACCGGGGAGCTGTTTTTT,CSVSGTGNTGELFF,TRBV29-1,-,TRBJ2-2,TRBD1,14
TGTGCCAGCAGCGCCCGCAACAGGGATGAGCAGTTCTTC,CASSARNRDEQFF,TRBV9,-,TRBJ2-1,-,13
TGTGCCAGCAGTTTCCAAGGGAGGGATACGCAGTATTTT,CASSFQGRDTQYF,TRBV28,-,TRBJ2-3,-,13
TGTGCCAGCAGCGCGCCCCGTAAGGGGCAGCTACACACTGAAGCTTTCTTT,CASSAPRKGQLHTEAFF,TRBV9,few,TRBJ1-1,-,17
TGCGCCAGCAGAAGACAAGACGCGCCTGGAAACACCATATATTTT,CASRRQDAPGNTIYF,TRBV5-1,-,TRBJ1-3,-,15
TGTGCCAGCAGCCAAGATCCCATGATAGCGGGAACGGGTGAGCAGTACTTC,CASSQDPMIAGTGEQYF,TRBV4-2,-,TRBJ2-7,TRBD2,17
TGTGCCAGCAGCCGTGGGAGCGAATACCAAGAGACCCAGTACTTC,CASSRGSEYQETQYF,TRBV14,-,TRBJ2-5,-,15